Sequencing of this T cell receptor (beta chain) was carried out in a study of cytomegalovirus exposure and HLA in healthy donors. The primer mix had 60 Vbeta and 13 Jbeta primers. Clones were read by immunoSEQ multiplex PCR, and TCRdb kept only the in-frame ones, dropping some. The data show around 120,000 clones, around 80% seen once. CDR1 SGHVS and CDR2 FQNEAQ come from the germline V gene. There are 13 residues in the CDR3. The germline V and J ends were trimmed by 5 bases and 7 bases, with 14 bases remaining between them. Sequencing was performed on PBMCs. This chain uses TRBV7-8 with TRBJ1-1; D not resolved. This TCR came from a woman in her fifties or sixties in good health and CMV-seropositive. The CDR3 protein is CASSPFSGIEAFF. The CDR3 DNA follows: TGTGCCAGCAGCCCCTTCAGCGGGATTGAAGCTTTCTTT. The full variable domain, in which reference TRBV7-8 and TRBJ1-1 provide the parts outside the CDR3, is GAGVSQSPRYKVAKRGQDVALRCDPISGHVSLFWYQQALGQGPEFLTYFQNEAQLDKSGLPSDRFFAERPEGSVSTLKIQRTQQEDSAVYLCASSPFSGIEAFFGQGTRLTVV.